This TCR beta chain is from a study of control samples from healthy donors and cancer patients. The germline CDR1 and CDR2 sequences are LGHDT and YNNKEL (reference sequence). With 3 bases clipped from V and 5 bases from J, the junction kept 7 bases outside the gene matches. The CDR3 consists of 15 residues. Sequencing used immunoSEQ multiplex PCR; TCRdb keeps in-frame clones, though not all of them. The sample records approximately 150,000 clones, 94% being singletons. Source material: blood. This TCR came from a man aged 35 to 55 in good health. The rearrangement links TRBV3-1 (or the pseudogene TRBV3-2) to TRBJ2-5; 9 positions match TRBD1. CDR3 bases: TGTGCCAGCAGCCAGGGGGACAGGGTGACGGAGACCCAGTACTTC. The encoded protein is CASSQGDRVTETQYF.